This T cell receptor (beta chain) was captured by sequencing in a study of beta chain features in type 1 diabetes (dated by TCRdb to about 2018). General notes on the study: Mean age, gender distribution, total cell number and subset yield were not different between patients and healthy donors. Across all samples, fewer than 110,000,000 sorted cells were examined, and cell number per subset correlated strongly with RNA yield. The study compared the TCRB repertoires of sorted circulating CD4+ T cell subsets in recently diagnosed type 1 diabetes patients with those in matched healthy donors. Naive and central memory subsets were obtained from all 30 or so donors, but regulatory and stem cell-like memory subsets were isolated from only 8 patients and roughly 8 healthy donors. The research as a whole found: Because the HLA sub-analyses included only small numbers of individuals, any influence of HLA type on TCRB rearrangement was left unresolved. The naive, central memory and regulatory TCRB repertoires appeared to resemble one another more closely among patients than among healthy donors. Because cDNA was sequenced instead of genomic DNA, highly expressing activated cells could be over-represented, though the groups showed no difference in activation or CD3 levels. Fewer insertions and more nucleotide deletions at VDJ recombination sites were observed in patients with type 1 diabetes, implying thymic rearrangement abnormalities. Type 1 diabetes patients showed a moderate but significant shortening of TCRB CDR3 length in all four CD4+ subsets. PCR may preferentially amplify shorter templates, but because patient and control samples were amplified and corrected together, any resulting skew would affect both groups equally.

A single peripheral blood draw of roughly 0.11 L on average was collected from each donor into heparinised tubes. A BD FACSAria II and a panel including CD45RO, CCR7, CD25, CD127, CD95 and CD27 were used to sort naive, central memory, regulatory and stem cell-like memory CD4+ T cells. A purity above 98% was achieved for all sorted populations. PBMCs were isolated immediately by Lymphoprep density gradient centrifugation and stained directly without culture. So that batch effects would be minimized, each experiment stained and sorted samples in pairs, pairing one healthy donor with one patient. Measured from the cysteine to the phenylalanine, the CDR3 is 13 residues long. Of all the DNA, just the CDR3 is kept, 39 bases in frame from base 1. The germline V gene (reference sequence) yields LNHDA for CDR1 and SQIVND for CDR2. Trimming costs V 4 bases and J 2 bases, and their ends lie 8 bases apart. The entire isolated RNA was reverse transcribed using the High Capacity cDNA Reverse Transcription Kit, and thus expressed TCRB transcripts were sequenced. Deep immunoSEQ sequencing was performed on naive, central memory and regulatory T cell samples, with an average of around 3.4 million total reads per sample. Sorted cells were lysed in RLT buffer and RNA was extracted with DNase-treated RNeasy Micro or Mini kits, depending on cell number. To prevent cross-contamination, each cell subset was processed individually, whereas patient and healthy donor samples were processed jointly. The immunoSEQ multiplex PCR was used to amplify TCRB sequences from cDNA, generating 87-bp fragments that spanned the CDR3 region. Amplicons were sequenced on the Illumina HiSeq platform. The original pipeline was this. Synthetic template baselines were used to correct PCR bias computationally, reads within Hamming distance 2 were collapsed, and singletons that could not be merged were discarded. Reads were aligned against IMGT so that V, D and J genes, CDR3 length and insertions or deletions at six rearrangement sites could be assigned. Within each subset, clonotype counts were normalized to sorted cell number, after which true diversity and Gini coefficients were computed with the tcR R package. Repertoire sharing was quantified using the overlap coefficient calculated on TCRB nucleotide sequences. TCRdb took this table from immuneACCESS and kept in-frame rearrangements with V and J called. Such tables lack part of the clones; where checked against another copy, unresolved V genes explain under half of the gap, and the rest is unexplained. That table gives V, J and clone size, and the DNA gave D and trimming. Present in this sample are about 140,000 clones, around a tenth of which were seen just once. About 0.6% of the sample comes from the top ten.

A word on this clone: The antigen it binds to is not known. No quality values exist for individual bases; no much larger clone is one base distant.

The clonotype was recovered from a woman aged 35 to 49 in good health. The chain employs TRBV19 and TRBJ1-2, with TRBD1 as a weak D call on 5 bases. The sequenced material came from central memory CD4+ T cells from blood. The nucleotide sequence is given as TGTGCCAGTAGTACGACAGCGAACTATGGCTACACCTTC. It encodes CASSTTANYGYTF. The variable domain in full, with residues beyond the CDR3 obtained from the reference TRBV19 and TRBJ1-2 genes, is DGGITQSPKYLFRKEGQNVTLSCEQNLNHDAMYWYRQDPGQGLRLIYYSQIVNDFQKGDIAEGYSVSREKKESFPLTVTSAQKNPTAFYLCASSTTANYGYTFGSGTRLTVV.